The T cell receptor beta chain under discussion was sequenced for a study of cytomegalovirus exposure and HLA in healthy donors. The study ran its PCR with 60 Vbeta and 13 Jbeta primers. Produced via immunoSEQ multiplex PCR; TCRdb's table is partial and in-frame only. The data hold approximately 77,000 clones, with around 78% observed a single time. The junction had 10 bases not matched to a gene; V was cut back by 2 bases and J by 2 bases. The germline gives CDR1 LNHNV, CDR2 YYDKDF (reference sequence). The CDR3 contains 17 residues. The sequence was obtained from a man between 40 and 49 years old in good health and CMV-seronegative. The sequenced sample was PBMCs. This rearrangement joins TRBV15 to TRBJ2-7; TRBD2 matches 9 bases. CDR3 sequence: CATSRSSTLAGTYEQYF. The CDR3, as DNA: TGTGCCACCAGCAGATCCTCTACCCTAGCGGGGACCTACGAGCAGTACTTC.